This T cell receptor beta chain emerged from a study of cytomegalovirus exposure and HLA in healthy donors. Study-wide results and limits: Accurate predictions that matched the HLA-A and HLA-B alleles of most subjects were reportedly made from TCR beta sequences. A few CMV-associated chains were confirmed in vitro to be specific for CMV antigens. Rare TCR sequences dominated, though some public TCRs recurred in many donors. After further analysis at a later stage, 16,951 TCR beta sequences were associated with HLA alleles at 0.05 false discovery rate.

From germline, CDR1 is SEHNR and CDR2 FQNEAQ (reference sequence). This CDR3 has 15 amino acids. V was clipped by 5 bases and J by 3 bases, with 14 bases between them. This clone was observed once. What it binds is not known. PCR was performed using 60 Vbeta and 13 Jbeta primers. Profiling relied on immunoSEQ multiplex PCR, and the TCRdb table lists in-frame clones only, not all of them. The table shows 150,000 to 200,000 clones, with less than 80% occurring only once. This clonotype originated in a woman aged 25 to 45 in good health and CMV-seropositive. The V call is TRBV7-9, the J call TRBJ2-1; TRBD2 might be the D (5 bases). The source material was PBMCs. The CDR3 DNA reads TGTGCCAGCAGCCCACGGGAATCCTACTACAATGAGCAGTTCTTC. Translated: CASSPRESYYNEQFF. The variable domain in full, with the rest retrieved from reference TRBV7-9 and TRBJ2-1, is DTGVSQNPRHKITKRGQNVTFRCDPISEHNRLYWYRQTLGQGPEFLTYFQNEAQLEKSRLLSDRFSAERPKGSFSTLEIQRTEQGDSAMYLCASSPRESYYNEQFFGPGTRLTVL.